This is a list of T cell receptor beta chains from one sample in a study of blood T cell repertoires in COVID-19. Clones were sequenced by immunoSEQ multiplex PCR, and TCRdb holds only the in-frame ones, with some missing. The sample holds 150,000 to 200,000 clones, more than 70% seen once. Sequenced material: peripheral blood. These receptors all come from a person aged 70 to 85 with COVID-19, enrolled during active disease. The CDR3 runs from the conserved cysteine through the conserved F or W. D genes are given only for firm matches. Size is omitted from some rows. Given values are once, few, many or a class for expanded clones.

v_call,j_call,cdr3_length,clone_size,d_call,cdr3_aa,cdr3_nt
TRBV29-1,TRBJ2-1,16,NA,TRBD2,CSVESDWEGVGNEQFF,TGCAGCGTTGAGTCCGATTGGGAGGGAGTGGGGAATGAGCAGTTCTTC
TRBV7-9,TRBJ1-2,14,NA,NA,CASSFQGSAHGYTF,TGTGCCAGCAGCTTCCAGGGGAGCGCCCATGGCTACACCTTC
TRBV6-2/TRBV6-3,TRBJ1-2,15,NA,TRBD1,CASSWTGPKLDGYTF,TGTGCCAGCAGTTGGACAGGGCCGAAGCTGGATGGCTACACCTTC
TRBV7-6,TRBJ2-1,19,NA,TRBD2,CASSRLSLAGGLGYNEQFF,TGTGCCAGCAGCCGCTTATCCTTGGCGGGAGGGCTGGGCTACAATGAGCAGTTCTTC
TRBV4-1,TRBJ2-2,15,few,NA,CASSSTGPNTGELFF,TGCGCCAGCAGCTCCACAGGGCCGAACACCGGGGAGCTGTTTTTT
TRBV18,TRBJ1-4,13,NA,NA,CASSRGANEKLFF,TGTGCCAGCTCCCGGGGAGCTAATGAAAAACTGTTTTTT
TRBV30,TRBJ2-2,13,NA,NA,CAFINTGIGELFF,TGTGCCTTTATAAATACAGGTATCGGGGAGCTGTTTTTT
TRBV4-3,TRBJ1-5,18,NA,NA,CASSQGGARAEPYQPQHF,TGCGCCAGCAGCCAAGGCGGGGCGAGGGCGGAACCTTATCAGCCCCAGCATTTT
TRBV3-1/TRBV3-2,TRBJ1-3,14,NA,NA,CASSQGLSGNTIYF,TGTGCCAGCAGCCAAGGTCTCTCTGGAAACACCATATATTTT
TRBV19,TRBJ1-5,15,once,TRBD1,CASSILGGGNQPQHF,TGTGCCAGTAGTATATTAGGGGGCGGCAATCAGCCCCAGCATTTT
TRBV3-1/TRBV3-2,TRBJ1-6,18,NA,TRBD1,CASSQHVSGAGGNSPLHF,TGTGCCAGCAGCCAACACGTATCAGGGGCAGGGGGGAATTCACCCCTCCACTTT
TRBV5-1,TRBJ2-5,16,NA,TRBD2,CASSFASGTIGETQYF,TGCGCCAGCAGCTTCGCTAGCGGGACTATCGGAGAGACCCAGTACTTC
TRBV7-9,TRBJ2-5,15,NA,NA,CASSSRTGTLETQYF,TGTGCCAGCAGCTCCCGAACCGGGACTCTAGAGACCCAGTACTTC
TRBV7-9,TRBJ2-7,17,few,NA,CASSLVGVGSGGYEQYF,TGTGCCAGCAGCTTAGTTGGCGTGGGGTCCGGGGGATACGAGCAGTACTTC
TRBV28,TRBJ1-3,14,NA,NA,CASTWPGSQNTIYF,TGTGCCAGCACCTGGCCGGGAAGTCAAAACACCATATATTTT
TRBV9,TRBJ1-1,13,NA,NA,CASSVGSVPEAFF,TGTGCCAGCAGCGTAGGTTCGGTCCCAGAAGCTTTCTTT
TRBV13,TRBJ2-4,17,NA,TRBD1,CASSYETPGQGLNIQYF,TGTGCCAGCAGCTATGAAACTCCGGGACAGGGTCTTAACATTCAGTACTTC
TRBV30,TRBJ1-1,13,NA,NA,CAWTRQTNTEAFF,TGTGCCTGGACTAGACAGACAAACACTGAAGCTTTCTTT
TRBV20-1,TRBJ2-3,11,NA,NA,CSARHSSTQYF,TGCAGTGCTAGACACTCCTCTACGCAGTATTTT
TRBV5-1,TRBJ1-4,15,NA,NA,CASSLVTGRNEKLFF,TGCGCCAGCAGCTTGGTAACAGGGAGAAATGAAAAACTGTTTTTT
TRBV5-1,TRBJ2-7,16,NA,TRBD1,CASSLGSRQGVDEQYF,TGCGCCAGCAGCTTGGGGTCGCGACAGGGGGTAGACGAGCAGTACTTC
TRBV19,TRBJ1-2,13,NA,TRBD1,CASSPTGNYGYTF,TGTGCCAGTAGCCCGACAGGGAACTATGGCTACACCTTC
TRBV3-1/TRBV3-2,TRBJ2-7,15,NA,TRBD2,CASSQGLAGWYEQYF,TGTGCCAGCAGCCAGGGACTAGCGGGATGGTACGAGCAGTACTTC
TRBV18,TRBJ2-7,16,NA,NA,CASSPPHRAGVYEQYF,TGTGCCAGCTCACCACCTCACAGGGCCGGGGTCTACGAGCAGTACTTC
TRBV9,TRBJ1-1,16,few,NA,CASSPKGQMKNTEAFF,TGTGCCAGCAGCCCTAAAGGACAGATGAAAAACACTGAAGCTTTCTTT
TRBV5-1,TRBJ1-1,15,NA,NA,CASSLFTGMNTEAFF,TGCGCCAGCAGCTTGTTCACAGGGATGAACACTGAAGCTTTCTTT
TRBV6-2/TRBV6-3,TRBJ2-1,13,NA,NA,CASSSGTYNEQFF,TGTGCCAGCAGTTCCGGGACATACAATGAGCAGTTCTTC
TRBV7-6,TRBJ1-4,15,NA,TRBD1,CASSFGTATNEKLFF,TGTGCCAGCAGCTTCGGGACAGCAACTAATGAAAAACTGTTTTTT
TRBV6-5,TRBJ2-7,15,NA,TRBD1,CASSYSTPDRHEQYF,TGTGCCAGCAGTTACTCGACTCCGGACAGGCACGAGCAGTACTTC
TRBV6-5,TRBJ1-2,15,NA,NA,CASSPAGDTYYGYTF,TGTGCCAGCAGTCCCGCGGGGGACACATACTATGGCTACACCTTC
TRBV7-2,TRBJ2-3,13,NA,TRBD1,CASSLGGQGTQYF,TGTGCCAGCAGCTTAGGGGGACAGGGTACGCAGTATTTT
TRBV19,TRBJ2-6,19,few,TRBD1,CASSFGTGTGPSGANVLTF,TGTGCCAGCTCCTTTGGGACTGGGACAGGGCCGTCCGGGGCCAACGTCCTGACTTTC
TRBV5-1,TRBJ1-1,14,NA,TRBD1,CASSPRTGGTEAFF,TGCGCCAGCAGCCCGAGGACAGGGGGCACTGAAGCTTTCTTT
TRBV2,TRBJ2-1,13,few,TRBD2,CASSGTSGGEQFF,TGTGCCAGCAGCGGGACTAGCGGAGGAGAGCAGTTCTTC
TRBV5-8,TRBJ2-7,16,NA,NA,CASSSRDLAGSYEQYF,TGTGCCAGCAGCTCGCGGGACCTAGCAGGATCCTACGAGCAGTACTTC